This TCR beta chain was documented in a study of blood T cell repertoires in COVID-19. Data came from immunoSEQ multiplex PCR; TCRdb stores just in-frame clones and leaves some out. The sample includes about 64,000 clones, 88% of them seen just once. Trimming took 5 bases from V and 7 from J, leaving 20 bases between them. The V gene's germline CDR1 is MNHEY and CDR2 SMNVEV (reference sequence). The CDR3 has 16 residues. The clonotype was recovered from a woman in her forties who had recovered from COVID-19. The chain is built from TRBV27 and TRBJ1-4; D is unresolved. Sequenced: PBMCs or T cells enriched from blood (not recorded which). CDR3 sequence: CASSLGRGFVTEKLFF. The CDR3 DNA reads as TGTGCCAGCAGTCTTGGAAGAGGCTTCGTCACTGAAAAACTGTTTTTT.